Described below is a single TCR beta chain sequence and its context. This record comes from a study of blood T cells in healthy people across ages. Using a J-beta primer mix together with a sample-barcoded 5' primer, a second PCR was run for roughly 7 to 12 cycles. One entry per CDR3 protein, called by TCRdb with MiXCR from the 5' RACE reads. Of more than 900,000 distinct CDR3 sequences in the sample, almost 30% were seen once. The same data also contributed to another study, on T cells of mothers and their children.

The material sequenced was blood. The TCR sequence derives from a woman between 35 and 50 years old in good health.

The CDR3 is CSVQAGANVLTF. DNA for the CDR3: TGCAGCGTACAAGCTGGGGCCAACGTCCTGACTTTC. V usage is TRBV29-1 and J usage is TRBJ2-6; D is uncertain. The CDR3 runs 12 residues. Deletions cut 6 bases from V and 2 bases from J, with 5 bases between. The V gene's germline CDR1 is SQVTM and CDR2 ANQGSEA.